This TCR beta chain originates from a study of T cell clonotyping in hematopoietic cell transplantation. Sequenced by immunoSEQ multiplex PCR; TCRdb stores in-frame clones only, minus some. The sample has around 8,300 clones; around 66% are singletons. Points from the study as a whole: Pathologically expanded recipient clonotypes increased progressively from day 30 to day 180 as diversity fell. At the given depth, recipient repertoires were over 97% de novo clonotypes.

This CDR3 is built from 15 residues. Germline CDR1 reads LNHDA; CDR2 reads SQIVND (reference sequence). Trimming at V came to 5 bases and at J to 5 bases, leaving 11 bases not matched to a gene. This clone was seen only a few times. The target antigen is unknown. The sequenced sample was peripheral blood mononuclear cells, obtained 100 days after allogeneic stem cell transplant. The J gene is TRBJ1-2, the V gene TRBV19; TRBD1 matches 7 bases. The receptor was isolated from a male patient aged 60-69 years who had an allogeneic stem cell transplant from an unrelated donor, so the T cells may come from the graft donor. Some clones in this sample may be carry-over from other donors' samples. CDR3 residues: CASSPVDRADYGYTF. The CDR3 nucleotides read TGTGCCAGTAGTCCCGTCGACAGGGCAGATTATGGCTACACCTTC.